The present TCR beta chain was sequenced within a study of blood T cell repertoires in COVID-19 (dated by TCRdb to 2020 to 2021). A note on the overall study: Samples from collaborators originated in the United States, Italy and Spain and spanned both the acute and convalescent phases of COVID-19. Where HLA class I and class II types were available, the types were taken from metadata supplied by the sample provider, not from assay-based typing. A freely available public database, intended as a resource for researchers studying the immune response to SARS-CoV-2, is where the repertoires were released. Subjects who had been exposed to COVID-19, were actively infected with it, or had recovered from it provided the deeply sampled blood TCRbeta repertoires that made up the dataset. Samples came from the ongoing ImmuneRACE study (first 160 participants) plus 1,254 subjects from 6 global collaborators. Sample metadata almost always included a de-identified subject ID, COVID-19 status, age in years and sex. The prospective study material was composed of cDNA or gDNA derived from T cells, B-cell-depleted T cells, or PBMCs.

The germline V gene encodes CDR1 MGHRA and CDR2 YSYEKL. The CDR3 holds 16 amino acids from the cysteine to the phenylalanine. Solely the CDR3 DNA is kept, with 48 bases framed from the first base. Trimming accounts for 4 bases at V and 5 bases at J, while the number of junction bases matched to no gene is 9. Overall study outcomes, separate from this receptor: The amount of clinical and demographic metadata varied by source and participant and was provided uncurated.

Whole blood was collected in K2EDTA tubes by collaborating institutions according to the institutions' own protocols. For TCRbeta analysis, collaborators shipped samples in one of three forms: frozen whole blood, isolated PBMCs, or DNA extracted from either of those sample types. TCRbeta CDR3 regions were amplified from genomic DNA by means of the immunoSEQ Assay, a bias-controlled multiplex PCR. As for how the authors treated the data: Nucleated cell counts per sample were estimated from amplification of reference gene primers within the assay. Sequence reads were collapsed and filtered to measure the absolute abundance of every unique TCRbeta CDR3 rearrangement. For each sample, productive Simpson clonality was calculated by taking the square root of Simpson's diversity index across productive rearrangements. TCRdb holds this immuneACCESS table with in-frame rearrangements only. Some clones are missing; in checked studies, unresolved V genes explain under half, and the rest has no known cause. The V and J calls and clone size are taken from that table; D and trimming were inferred from the DNA. This sample holds tens of thousands of clones; approximately 88% were observed only once. The ten largest clones add up to roughly 13% of the sample.

With respect to this clone: The antigen it binds to is not known. Base qualities are not at hand, and no much larger clone is one base apart.

The origin of this receptor is a human donor with active COVID-19. The donor label of this sample is uncertain. Sequencing was carried out using peripheral blood. The chain links TRBV4-1 with TRBJ2-1, with 9 central nucleotides matching TRBD1. In nucleotide form, the sequence is TGCGCCAGCAGCCCTTCCGGGACAGGGTCCCACAATGAGCAGTTCTTC. The encoded protein is CASSPSGTGSHNEQFF.